Each of the 23 T cell receptor beta chains below was sequenced from the same sample in a study of vaccination and CD4 T cells after COVID-19. Cultured CD4+ T cell DNA underwent sequencing with the Oncomine TCR Beta short-read assay. MiXCR, applied by TCRdb to the PCR reads, yields one record per CDR3 protein. The table records roughly 14,000 distinct CDR3 sequences, approximately 50% of them present only once. No antigen is known for these receptors. Described treatment: roughly ten-day PBMC culture with coronavirus spike peptide pools or control peptides (ViraFEST assay). The source material was cultured CD4+ T cells from blood, sampled after SARS-CoV-2 vaccination. The receptors were sampled from a human donor with COVID-19.

This clonotype has just a few counts. Relative to the germline gene, one junction end is altered; a read error may explain this. The genes are TRBV7-2 and TRBJ2-5, with TRBD2 matching 9 bases. This CDR3 has 14 residues. Germline V lookup: CDR1 SGHTA, CDR2 FQGNSA. The CDR3 DNA reads as TGTGCCAGCAGCCTAGCGGGGCCCCGAGAGACCCAGTACTTC. The encoded protein is CASSLAGPRETQYF.

The CDR3 DNA sequence: TGTGCCAGCAGTGACTACACCTACGAGCAGTACTTC. Amino acid sequence: CASSDYTYEQYF. The rearrangement joins TRBV6-1 to TRBJ2-7, with D uncertain. Germline V gene sequence: CDR1 MNHNS, CDR2 SASEGT. V lost 3 bases to trimming and J lost 2 bases, with 5 bases between them. This CDR3 comprises 12 residues.

There are a few counts of this clonotype. The J gene is TRBJ1-2, the V gene TRBV30, with 9 bases lining up with TRBD1. CDR3 length: 15 residues. The J segment lost 10 bases and the V segment lost 5 bases, leaving 17 bases of the junction unmatched. Germline V gives CDR1 GTSNPN, CDR2 SVGIG (reference sequence). Written as DNA, the CDR3 is TGTGCCTGGGTCCCGGGACAGGGAAGTATGATCGACTACACCTTC. Protein: CAWVPGQGSMIDYTF.

The J gene is TRBJ2-1, the V gene TRBV5-4; D may match TRBD1 or TRBD2 (5 bases each). CDR1 is SGHNT, CDR2 YYREEE, per germline (reference sequence). The CDR3 has 14 residues. V shed 0 bases and J shed 6 bases, with 10 bases lying between them. This CDR3 reads CASSLESGLNEQFF. CDR3 DNA sequence: TGTGCCAGCAGCTTGGAGTCGGGGCTCAATGAGCAGTTCTTC.

The chain joins TRBV20-1 to TRBJ2-1; unclear D gene. Germline CDR1 is DFQATT and CDR2 is SNEGSKA (reference sequence). The length of the CDR3 is 13 residues. The ends were cut back, 0 bases at V and 5 bases at J, with 8 bases in the middle. The CDR3 DNA reads as TGCAGTGCTAGAGATAACCGGAACAATGAGCAGTTCTTC. Its translation: CSARDNRNNEQFF.

The chain uses TRBV18 and TRBJ2-3, with a possible D match to TRBD2 (7 bases). There are 16 residues in the CDR3. Per the germline V gene, CDR1 is KGHSH and CDR2 is LQKENI. Trimming removed 3 bases from V and 3 bases from J, with 16 bases in between. The CDR3 reads CASSPMIGGATDTQYF. The CDR3 nucleotides are TGTGCCAGCTCACCGATGATAGGGGGGGCGACAGATACGCAGTATTTT.

The genes are TRBV4-3 and TRBJ1-6, with a tentative D call TRBD1 (5 bases). This CDR3 is built from 16 residues. The germline V gene has CDR1 LGHNA and CDR2 YSLEER. Trimming cost V 3 bases and J 7 bases, with 16 bases left between them. CDR3 in DNA: TGCGCCAGCAGCCAGGCCGGGGGAGTAGGCAATTCACCCCTCCACTTT. Encoded protein: CASSQAGGVGNSPLHF.

The rearrangement joins TRBV27 to TRBJ1-6; weak D call: TRBD1 (5 bases). The V and J ends lost 5 bases and 8 bases respectively, with 19 bases between them. The CDR3 is 16 amino acids. Germline-derived CDR1 and CDR2 are MNHEY and SMNVEV (reference sequence). The CDR3 protein is CASSSGGGVGDSPLHF. In DNA, the CDR3 is TGTGCCAGCAGTAGCGGGGGTGGAGTCGGTGATTCACCCCTCCACTTT.

V gene TRBV5-6 combines with J gene TRBJ2-7, with D possibly being TRBD1 (6 bases). The CDR3 loop spans 14 amino acids. CDR1 SGHDT and CDR2 YYEEEE come from the germline V gene. The V end was cut by 2 bases, the J end by 2 bases, with 11 bases between. The CDR3 DNA sequence: TGTGCCAGCAGCTTCCCGGGACACCCCTACGAGCAGTACTTC. This gives the protein CASSFPGHPYEQYF.

The rearrangement uses TRBV6-4 and TRBJ1-2, with 7 bases fitting TRBD1. Per germline, CDR1 MRHNA and CDR2 SNTAGT. CDR3 length: 15 amino acids. With V trimmed by 3 bases and J by 4 bases, 8 bases remained unmatched. CDR3: CASSEEGALGYGYTF. The DNA for the CDR3 is TGTGCCAGCAGTGAGGAGGGGGCGCTGGGCTATGGCTACACCTTC.

V gene TRBV27 combines with J gene TRBJ1-1; 7 positions match TRBD1. This CDR3 is built from 15 residues. Germline CDR1 MNHEY, CDR2 SMNVEV (reference sequence). V dropped 5 bases and J dropped 4; count of bases not matched to a gene: 10. The CDR3 bases are TGTGCCAGCAGTAGAGGACAGGTAGTCAGCACTGAAGCTTTCTTT. This codes for CASSRGQVVSTEAFF.

V usage is TRBV5-1 and J usage is TRBJ2-5; D not resolved. This CDR3 contains 14 residues. V lost 1 base, J lost 5 bases, and 12 bases lay in between. Germline lookup yields CDR1 SGHRS and CDR2 YFSETQ. As DNA, the CDR3 is TGCGCCAGCAGCTTGAATTCTGGGCTGGAGACCCAGTACTTC. Amino acid sequence: CASSLNSGLETQYF.

The rearrangement links TRBV19 to TRBJ1-5, with 7 bases identical to TRBD1. V shed 6 bases and J 2 bases; nucleotides not matched to a gene: 4. CDR3 size: 14 residues. The germline V gene has CDR1 LNHDA and CDR2 SQIVND (reference sequence). The DNA of the CDR3 is TGTGCCAGTAGATCAGACAGGGGCAATCAGCCCCAGCATTTT. This sequence encodes CASRSDRGNQPQHF.

The table lists this clonotype with a count of one. The J gene is TRBJ2-4, the V gene TRBV20-1; 7 bases agree with TRBD1. The V gene end was trimmed by 5 bases and the J gene end by 5 bases; junction bases not matched to a gene: 6. Germline CDR1 and CDR2: DFQATT and SNEGSKA (reference sequence). The CDR3 has 13 residues. The CDR3 reads CSAPGTAENIQYF. The CDR3, as DNA: TGCAGTGCTCCCGGGACAGCAGAAAACATTCAGTACTTC.

The chain uses TRBV6-5 and TRBJ1-2, with TRBD1 matching 8 bases. This CDR3 has 14 residues. Germline V gives CDR1 MNHEY, CDR2 SVGAGI. J was trimmed by 5 bases and V by 4 bases; bases with no gene match: 6. The CDR3 is CASSSITGGYGYTF. The CDR3 coding sequence is TGTGCCAGCAGTTCCATTACAGGGGGGTATGGCTACACCTTC.

This clonotype was counted between two and nine times. The CDR3 spells CASSEKISGTPRAYF. For the CDR3, the DNA is TGTGCCAGCAGTGAAAAGATATCCGGGACGCCTAGAGCGTACTTC. The chain uses TRBV6-1 and TRBJ2-7, with D possibly called TRBD1 or TRBD2 (5 bases each). Germline CDR1 MNHNS, CDR2 SASEGT. Between the trimmed V and J ends, which lost 2 bases and 12 bases, there was a span of 23 bases. This CDR3 spans 15 amino acids.

V gene TRBV7-2 combines with J gene TRBJ2-2; 8 bases line up with TRBD1. This CDR3 has 14 residues. Germline lookup yields CDR1 SGHTA and CDR2 FQGNSA. The V gene end was trimmed by 4 bases and the J gene end by 5 bases; junction bases not matched to a gene: 3. CDR3 loop: CASSYRTGTGELFF. CDR3 DNA sequence: TGTGCCAGCAGCTACCGGACAGGGACCGGGGAGCTGTTTTTT.

This clonotype was counted a few times. CDR3 loop: CASSPLGTGANYGYTF. For the CDR3, the DNA is TGTGCCAGCAGTCCGTTGGGGACAGGGGCTAACTATGGCTACACCTTC. The chain carries TRBV27 and TRBJ1-2, with 10 bases matching TRBD1. Germline lookup yields CDR1 MNHEY and CDR2 SMNVEV (reference sequence). J lost 0 bases, V lost 5 bases, and 6 bases had no gene match. There are 16 residues in the CDR3.

The V gene is TRBV6-1, the J gene TRBJ2-7; D call uncertain. Germline lookup yields CDR1 MNHNS and CDR2 SASEGT. Between the trimmed V and J ends, which lost 6 bases and 0 bases, there was a span of 15 bases. This CDR3 has 15 residues. The CDR3 coding sequence is TGTGCCAGCAGCGTAGGGTCGTCCAGCTCCTACGAGCAGTACTTC. Residues: CASSVGSSSSYEQYF.

A few counts support this clonotype. The chain employs TRBV6-1 and TRBJ1-5; D perhaps matches TRBD1 (5 bases). The CDR3 consists of 16 residues. Germline V gives CDR1 MNHNS, CDR2 SASEGT. With 4 bases removed from V and 4 bases from J, the gap between germline ends came to 17 bases. The CDR3 DNA sequence: TGTGCCAGCAGTGGGATCGCAGGGTCCCCGAATCAGCCCCAGCATTTT. Encoded protein: CASSGIAGSPNQPQHF.

This clonotype was seen only a few times. J is TRBJ1-5 and V is TRBV6-2 or TRBV6-3, with 7 bases aligning to TRBD1. The V and J ends lost 2 bases and 4 bases, in that order; junction bases with no gene match: 2. The CDR3 contains 14 residues. CDR1 is MNHEY, CDR2 SVGEGT, per germline. CDR3 DNA sequence: TGTGCCAGCAGTTACGGGACAGTAAATCAGCCCCAGCATTTT. It yields the protein CASSYGTVNQPQHF.

The chain is built from TRBV6-2 or TRBV6-3 and TRBJ1-1, with D uncertain. V was shortened by 3 bases and J by 1 base, with 6 bases between the two germline ends. The CDR3 has 13 amino acids. Germline lookup yields CDR1 MNHEY and CDR2 SVGEGT. Here the CDR3 DNA reads TGTGCCAGCAGTTATTGGGGGAACACTGAAGCTTTCTTT. Its protein is CASSYWGNTEAFF.

J is TRBJ1-5 and V is TRBV2; D is unresolved. CDR1 and CDR2 (germline): SNHLY, FYNNEI. The V and J ends lost 6 bases and 5 bases respectively, with 14 bases between them. The CDR3 is made up of 14 amino acids. The CDR3 here is CASSVSGRDQPQHF. CDR3 in DNA: TGTGCCAGCAGCGTCAGTGGGAGGGATCAGCCCCAGCATTTT.